One sample yielded the 30 T cell receptor beta chains listed below, sequenced in a study of cytomegalovirus exposure and HLA in healthy donors. The PCR had 60 Vbeta and 13 Jbeta primers. Some clones are missing from TCRdb's copy, which holds only in-frame ones; the method was immunoSEQ multiplex PCR. The data show some 97,000 clones, with around 72% seen just once and 13% to 15% held by the top ten. The sequenced material came from PBMCs. The receptor source for this set is a male donor in good health and CMV-seropositive.

This chain joins TRBV7-6 and TRBJ1-1; 10 bases fit TRBD1. Germline CDR1 SGHVS, CDR2 FNYEAQ. V gave up 3 bases and J gave up 1 base; unmatched junction bases: 2. The CDR3 is made up of 15 amino acids. For the CDR3, the DNA is TGTGCCAGCAGCTTCAGGACAGGGGGGAACACTGAAGCTTTCTTT. Translation: CASSFRTGGNTEAFF.

The V gene is TRBV10-3, the J gene TRBJ2-5; D gene unclear. Germline loops: CDR1 ENHRY, CDR2 SYGVKD. CDR3 length: 12 amino acids. Trimming stripped 2 bases from V and 5 bases from J, with 6 bases between. The CDR3 here is CAISEISETQYF. The CDR3 nucleotides read TGTGCCATCAGTGAGATATCTGAGACCCAGTACTTC.

Here the CDR3 reads CSVATGSGYTF. CDR3 coding DNA: TGCAGCGTTGCGACAGGTTCTGGCTACACCTTC. V and J are TRBV29-1 and TRBJ1-2; possibly TRBD1 for D (6 bases). V gave up 4 bases and J gave up 7 bases, with 10 bases separating them. Germline-derived CDR1 and CDR2 are SQVTM and ANQGSEA. CDR3 length: 11 amino acids.

The chain is built from TRBV7-2 and TRBJ1-6, with 7 bases that match TRBD1. This CDR3 is 13 amino acids long. Looked up from germline, CDR1 is SGHTA and CDR2 is FQGNSA. The V and J ends lost 4 bases and 11 bases, in that order; junction bases with no gene match: 5. The CDR3 protein is CASSSTGITPLHF. For the CDR3, the DNA is TGTGCCAGCAGCTCGACAGGGATAACACCCCTCCACTTT.

The J gene is TRBJ1-5, the V gene TRBV5-1; D is uncertain. The CDR3 runs to 15 residues. CDR1 is SGHRS, CDR2 YFSETQ, per germline. V lost 4 bases and J 5 bases, leaving 16 bases between the germline ends. CDR3 nucleotide sequence: TGCGCCAGCAGCAGGGCGGGTGGGAAATATCAGCCCCAGCATTTT. This encodes CASSRAGGKYQPQHF.

The CDR3 sequence is CASSLGTVKETQYF. CDR3 in DNA: TGTGCCAGCAGCTTAGGGACAGTAAAAGAGACCCAGTACTTC. This rearrangement joins TRBV7-6 to TRBJ2-5; a weak D match, TRBD1 (6 bases). The CDR3 loop spans 14 amino acids. CDR1 SGHVS and CDR2 FNYEAQ come from the germline V gene. V was shortened by 1 base and J by 3 bases, with 9 bases between the two germline ends.

The chain joins TRBV10-3 to TRBJ2-5; 10 bases map to TRBD1. This CDR3 region has 17 residues. Germline V gives CDR1 ENHRY, CDR2 SYGVKD. Losses at the gene ends were 3 bases for V and 5 bases for J; bases not matched to a gene: 12. The CDR3 nucleotides read TGTGCCATCAGTGAACTAGAAACCGGGACAGGGGTTGAGACCCAGTACTTC. This codes for CAISELETGTGVETQYF.

This CDR3 is CASSVDGRGDGNEQFF. The CDR3 DNA reads as TGTGCCAGCAGCGTAGACGGCAGGGGAGATGGCAATGAGCAGTTCTTC. This chain links TRBV9 with TRBJ2-1, with a tentative D call TRBD1 (6 bases). Deletions cut 0 bases from V and 6 bases from J, with 16 bases between. The germline V gene has CDR1 SGDLS and CDR2 YYNGEE. The CDR3 runs 16 residues.

The rearrangement joins TRBV7-2 to TRBJ2-7; TRBD2 aligns across 15 bases. After removal of 2 bases from V and 5 bases from J, the junction contained 4 bases not matched to a gene. This CDR3 is built from 16 residues. Germline V CDR1 and CDR2: SGHTA, FQGNSA. The CDR3 nucleotides read TGTGCCAGCAGCTTAATGGGGACTAGCGGGGGGCACGAGCAGTACTTC. Translated: CASSLMGTSGGHEQYF.

This sequence joins TRBV21-1 and TRBJ2-7; TRBD2, as called in the table, went unchecked against the DNA. TRBV21-1 is termed a pseudogene. This CDR3 region has 15 residues. The CDR3 region is CASSRQRGGLDEQYF. In DNA, the CDR3 is TGTGCCAGCAGCAGACAGCGGGGGGGCCTCGACGAGCAGTACTTC.

The chain has TRBV4-2 and TRBJ2-1; 8 nucleotides agree with TRBD2. J was trimmed by 0 bases and V by 0 bases; bases with no gene match: 4. The length of the CDR3 is 17 residues. Germline assignment: CDR1 LGHNA and CDR2 YNFKEQ. In DNA form, the CDR3 reads TGTGCCAGCAGCCAAGAATCGGGGGGGGGCTCCTACAATGAGCAGTTCTTC. Protein: CASSQESGGGSYNEQFF.

This chain joins TRBV4-2 and TRBJ1-4; the match to TRBD1 covers 9 bases. The germline CDR1 and CDR2 sequences are LGHNA and YNFKEQ. The CDR3 runs 15 residues. Trimming cost V 1 base and J 8 bases; bases outside gene matches: 5. The CDR3 region is CASSQAGTGKEKLFF. Written as DNA, the CDR3 is TGTGCCAGCAGCCAAGCCGGGACAGGGAAAGAAAAACTGTTTTTT.

This clone was seen more than once but under ten times. The genes are TRBV28 and TRBJ1-5, with TRBD1 matching over 7 bases. Germline trimming cut 6 bases from V and 1 base from J; bases unmatched to any gene: 12. Germline values: CDR1 MDHEN, CDR2 SYDVKM. The CDR3 is 17 amino acids. Here the CDR3 reads CASSLGQTTGSNQPQHF. DNA of the CDR3: TGTGCCAGCAGCCTGGGACAGACCACGGGAAGCAATCAGCCCCAGCATTTT.

The chain couples TRBV5-8 to TRBJ2-3; TRBD2 aligns across 7 bases. V was clipped by 4 bases and J by 7 bases; unmatched bases: 9. CDR3 length equals 14 residues. Germline V gene sequence: CDR1 SGHTS, CDR2 YDEGEE. The DNA of the CDR3 is TGTGCCAGCAGCACCGGACTAGTACGAAATACGCAGTATTTT. This gives the protein CASSTGLVRNTQYF.

The rearrangement joins TRBV5-4 to TRBJ2-3, with 16 bases fitting TRBD2. With V trimmed by 5 bases and J by 2 bases, 5 bases remained unmatched. The germline V gene encodes CDR1 SGHNT and CDR2 YYREEE (reference sequence). This CDR3 region has 17 residues. This chain's CDR3 is CASREGTSGGVTDTQYF. CDR3 nucleotides: TGTGCCAGCAGGGAAGGGACTAGCGGGGGGGTCACAGATACGCAGTATTTT.

The V call is TRBV7-2, the J call TRBJ2-7; tentatively, D is TRBD2 (5 bases). Trimming stripped 1 base from V and 6 bases from J, with 16 bases between. The CDR3 is 15 residues long. CDR1 SGHTA and CDR2 FQGNSA come from the germline V gene. The chain's CDR3 is CASSLEVRGRREQYF. CDR3 sequence (DNA): TGTGCCAGCAGCTTAGAAGTCAGAGGGCGGCGCGAGCAGTACTTC. The full variable domain, its missing parts supplied by reference TRBV7-2 and TRBJ2-7, is GAGVSQSPSNKVTEKGKDVELRCDPISGHTALYWYRQSLGQGLEFLIYFQGNSAPDKSGLPSDRFSAERTGGSVSTLTIQRTQQEDSAVYLCASSLEVRGRREQYFGPGTRLTVT.

The J gene is TRBJ2-5, the V gene TRBV5-6; D is unclear. This CDR3 comprises 13 residues. Germline assignment: CDR1 SGHDT and CDR2 YYEEEE. V was shortened by 2 bases and J by 0 bases, with 5 bases between the two germline ends. In nucleotides, the CDR3 is TGTGCCAGCAGCTTAACAAACCAAGAGACCCAGTACTTC. Translated: CASSLTNQETQYF.

About this clone itself: At the DNA level, this CDR3 is encoded by other sequences in the same sample as well. As DNA, the CDR3 is TGCGCCAGCAGCTTGGACAGGGCCTACGAGCAGTACTTC. It translates to CASSLDRAYEQYF. The V call is TRBV5-1, the J call TRBJ2-7; possible D gene TRBD1, 6 bases. CDR1 and CDR2 (germline): SGHRS, YFSETQ. V was pared by 0 bases and J by 2 bases, with 6 bases between. The CDR3 totals 13 residues.

This sequence joins TRBV19 and TRBJ2-1; 7 nucleotides match TRBD2. CDR1 LNHDA and CDR2 SQIVND come from the germline V gene (reference sequence). With 5 bases clipped from V and 2 bases from J, the junction kept 6 bases outside the gene matches. The CDR3 spans 15 residues. CDR3 sequence reads: CASSASGNPYNEQFF. CDR3 in DNA: TGTGCCAGTAGTGCCAGCGGGAACCCCTACAATGAGCAGTTCTTC.

Details on this clone: The sample carries other DNA sequences with the same CDR3. The genes are TRBV18 and TRBJ2-3; D perhaps matches TRBD2 (5 bases). Trimming stripped 0 bases from V and 4 bases from J, with 5 bases between. Germline CDR1 and CDR2: KGHSH and LQKENI. This CDR3 spans 13 amino acids. The DNA for the CDR3 is TGTGCCAGCTCACCACCCGGGGCAGATACGCAGTATTTT. This translates into CASSPPGADTQYF.

This clone has a handful of counts. The chain recombines TRBV7-2 with TRBJ1-6; D perhaps matches TRBD1 (5 bases). CDR3 length: 15 amino acids. Deletions cut 3 bases from V and 6 bases from J, with 12 bases between. Germline CDR1 reads SGHTA; CDR2 reads FQGNSA. The CDR3 nucleotides read TGTGCCAGCAGCTTTCCCCAGGGCGGTAATTCACCCCTCCACTTT. Amino acid sequence: CASSFPQGGNSPLHF. The entire variable domain, with the rest obtained from reference TRBV7-2 and TRBJ1-6, is as follows: GAGVSQSPSNKVTEKGKDVELRCDPISGHTALYWYRQSLGQGLEFLIYFQGNSAPDKSGLPSDRFSAERTGGSVSTLTIQRTQQEDSAVYLCASSFPQGGNSPLHFGNGTRLTVT.

This chain connects TRBV27 to TRBJ1-2; D may be TRBD1 (5 bases). The V and J ends lost 5 bases and 8 bases respectively, with 18 bases between them. CDR3 length equals 14 residues. Germline V lookup: CDR1 MNHEY, CDR2 SMNVEV (reference sequence). The CDR3 here is CASSPRSAWGGYTF. CDR3 nucleotides: TGTGCCAGCAGTCCCAGGAGTGCTTGGGGCGGCTACACCTTC.

The chain combines TRBV14 with TRBJ1-1, with 9 nucleotides matching TRBD1. This CDR3 contains 15 residues. Trimming at V came to 4 bases and at J to 3 bases, leaving 6 bases not matched to a gene. Germline CDR1 is SGHDN and CDR2 is FVKESK. The CDR3 coding sequence is TGTGCCAGCAGCCCGGGGACAGGGTATCACACTGAAGCTTTCTTT. Translating gives CASSPGTGYHTEAFF.

The CDR3 DNA is TGTGCCAGTAGTGATGAGGTTCAAAGCTCTGGAAACACCATATATTTT. Translated, it gives CASSDEVQSSGNTIYF. This rearrangement joins TRBV19 to TRBJ1-3; D is uncertain. CDR3 size: 16 residues. Between the trimmed V and J ends, which lost 5 bases and 0 bases, there was a span of 14 bases. Germline V gene data show CDR1 as LNHDA and CDR2 as SQIVND (reference sequence).

The J gene is TRBJ1-1, the V gene TRBV15, with 9 positions matching TRBD1. J lost 4 bases, V lost 4 bases, and 10 bases had no gene match. Germline V gives CDR1 LNHNV, CDR2 YYDKDF (reference sequence). The CDR3 has 16 amino acids. This CDR3 reads CATSTTAGTGFTEAFF. As DNA, the CDR3 is TGTGCCACCAGCACTACAGCCGGGACAGGGTTCACTGAAGCTTTCTTT.

V gene TRBV6-5 combines with J gene TRBJ1-5, with D hard to call. Trimming took 3 bases from V and 0 from J, leaving 9 bases between them. Germline-derived CDR1 and CDR2 are MNHEY and SVGAGI. The CDR3 is 15 amino acids. The CDR3 region is CASSYDYYSNQPQHF. The CDR3 DNA reads TGTGCCAGCAGTTATGACTATTATAGCAATCAGCCCCAGCATTTT.

This chain joins TRBV7-2 and TRBJ2-7; the match to TRBD2 covers 11 bases. The CDR3 extends over 14 amino acids. J lost 6 bases, V lost 1 base, and 2 bases had no gene match. Looked up from germline, CDR1 is SGHTA and CDR2 is FQGNSA. The CDR3 protein is CASSLGLAGGEQYF. The CDR3 DNA follows: TGTGCCAGCAGCTTAGGGCTAGCGGGGGGCGAGCAGTACTTC.

This rearrangement joins TRBV19 to TRBJ1-5; 8 bases map to TRBD1. The CDR3 runs 14 residues. Germline CDR1 and CDR2: LNHDA and SQIVND (reference sequence). V lost 5 bases, J lost 7 bases, and 7 bases stayed unmatched. CDR3 protein: CASSGTGGSQPQHF. Written as DNA, the CDR3 is TGTGCCAGTAGTGGGACAGGAGGGAGCCAGCCCCAGCATTTT.

V and J are TRBV5-4 and TRBJ1-1; tentative D call: TRBD1 (5 bases). V lost 3 bases and J 6 bases, leaving 15 bases between the germline ends. The CDR3 has 14 amino acids. Germline CDR1 is SGHNT and CDR2 is YYREEE (reference sequence). The CDR3 bases are TGTGCCAGCAGCTCCCTACCAGGGTTGGCTGAAGCTTTCTTT. Encoded protein: CASSSLPGLAEAFF.

This clone was seen just once. The rearrangement links TRBV13 to TRBJ2-2; D is possibly TRBD1 (5 bases). This CDR3 comprises 16 residues. The V gene lost 1 base and the J gene lost 1 base, with 10 bases spanning the gap. Germline V gives CDR1 PRHDT, CDR2 FYEKMQ (reference sequence). The CDR3, as DNA: TGTGCCAGCAGCTTAGTTGCAGGGTGGAACACCGGGGAGCTGTTTTTT. Its translation: CASSLVAGWNTGELFF.